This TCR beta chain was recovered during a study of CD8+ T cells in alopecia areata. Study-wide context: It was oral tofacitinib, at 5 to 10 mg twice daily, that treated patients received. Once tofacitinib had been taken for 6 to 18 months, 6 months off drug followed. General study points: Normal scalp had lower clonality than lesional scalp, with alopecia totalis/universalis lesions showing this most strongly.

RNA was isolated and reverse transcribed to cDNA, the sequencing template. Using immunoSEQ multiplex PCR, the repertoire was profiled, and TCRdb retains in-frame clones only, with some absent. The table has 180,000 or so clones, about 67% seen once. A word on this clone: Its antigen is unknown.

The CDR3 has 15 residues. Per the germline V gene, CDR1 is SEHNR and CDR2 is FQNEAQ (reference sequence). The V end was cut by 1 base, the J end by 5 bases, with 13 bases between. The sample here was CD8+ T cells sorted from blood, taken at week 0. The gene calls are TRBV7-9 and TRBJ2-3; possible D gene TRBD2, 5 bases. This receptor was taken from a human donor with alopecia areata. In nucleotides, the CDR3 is TGTGCCAGCAGCTTAGTTCCCGGTCGGGAAGATACGCAGTATTTT. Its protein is CASSLVPGREDTQYF.